The clone carrying this T cell receptor beta chain was seen only a few times. What it binds is not known. One end of the junction does not line up with germline, which may come from a read error. Germline assignment: CDR1 SQVTM and CDR2 ANQGSEA. This CDR3 region has 11 residues. These data come from a study of T-cell memory formation after mild COVID-19. On the study more broadly: Clustering of TCRs was largely donor specific.

Constant-segment primers served in 5'RACE that generated TCR alpha and TCR beta cDNA libraries bearing sample barcodes and UMIs. TCRdb used MiXCR to reprocess the 5' RACE reads, holding one entry per CDR3 protein. The sample lists fewer than 200,000 distinct CDR3 sequences; around 20% were seen once. General observations from the study: CD4+ contracting clones were found mainly in CM and EM, and CD8+ ones in EMRA. Researchers found some responding clones in pre-infection memory, a sign that cross-reactive memory joined.

The rearrangement uses TRBV29-1 and TRBJ2-7, with TRBD1 matching over 9 bases. The sequence came from a man younger than 35 who had mild COVID-19 (a few samples of this study predate the infection). Cell type and time point are not known. Sequenced sample: PBMCs or a T cell subset sorted from them (not recorded which). CDR3 nucleotide sequence: TGCAGCGCCACTACGGGGGACAGGGAGAACTTC. This encodes CSATTGDRENF.